This is a list of T cell receptor beta chains from one sample in a study of blood T cell repertoires in COVID-19. Clones were sequenced by immunoSEQ multiplex PCR, and TCRdb holds only the in-frame ones, with some missing. The table lists about 410,000 clones, about nine tenths of them singletons. The material sequenced was peripheral blood. Source of these receptors: a woman in her thirties or forties with COVID-19, enrolled during active disease. Both conserved end residues are part of each CDR3. The D gene is left open where the match is weak. Some rows mark clone size as missing; the rest say once, few, many or name a class of expanded clone.

>NA|TRBD1|TRBV18|TRBJ1-1
CASSPGTKVDRRLLEAFF
TGTGCCAGCTCACCAGGGACAAAGGTGGACAGGCGCCTTTTAGAAGCTTTCTTT
>NA|NA|TRBV4-1|TRBJ1-2
CASSQGTDGYYGYTF
TGCGCCAGCAGCCAAGGGACAGACGGGTACTATGGCTACACCTTC
>NA|NA|TRBV5-1|TRBJ2-5
CASSALGQEQETQYF
TGCGCCAGCAGCGCGTTGGGGCAGGAGCAAGAGACCCAGTACTTC
>NA|NA|TRBV12-5|TRBJ1-1
CASGLVKTSGGDTEAFF
TGTGCTAGTGGTTTGGTCAAGACAAGCGGGGGGGACACTGAAGCTTTCTTT
>few|NA|TRBV27|TRBJ2-5
CASSPQETQYF
TGTGCCAGCAGTCCACAAGAGACCCAGTACTTC
>NA|TRBD1|TRBV6-5|TRBJ1-2
CASSPGTGAYGYTF
TGTGCCAGCAGTCCCGGGACAGGGGCCTATGGCTACACCTTC
>NA|NA|TRBV19|TRBJ1-2
CASSIRENYGYTF
TGTGCCAGTAGTATCCGCGAGAACTATGGCTACACCTTC
>few|NA|TRBV5-1|TRBJ1-5
CASSPGTYSNQPQHF
TGCGCCAGCAGCCCCGGGACATACAGCAATCAGCCCCAGCATTTT
>NA|TRBD1|TRBV7-3|TRBJ2-1
CASSLQGTVSYNEQFF
TGTGCCAGCAGCCTACAAGGGACAGTCTCCTACAATGAGCAGTTCTTC
>NA|NA|TRBV7-8|TRBJ1-5
CASSLIPRGSQPQHF
TGTGCCAGCAGCCTTATTCCCAGGGGATCTCAGCCCCAGCATTTT
>NA|NA|TRBV30|TRBJ1-2
CAWSNAWGGNYGYTF
TGTGCCTGGAGTAATGCGTGGGGCGGAAACTATGGCTACACCTTC
>few|NA|TRBV28|TRBJ1-5
CASSLNFNQPQHF
TGTGCCAGCAGTTTAAACTTCAATCAGCCCCAGCATTTT
>NA|NA|TRBV11-1|TRBJ1-2
CASSSRSPGNYGYTF
TGTGCCAGCAGCTCGAGGAGCCCAGGGAACTATGGCTACACCTTC
>NA|NA|TRBV19|TRBJ1-5
CASKHRGNQPQHF
TGTGCCAGTAAGCACAGGGGCAATCAGCCCCAGCATTTT
>NA|NA|TRBV12-3/TRBV12-4|TRBJ2-7
CASSQNSYEQYF
TGTGCCAGCAGTCAGAACTCCTACGAGCAGTACTTC
>NA|NA|TRBV7-6|TRBJ2-2
CASSLAGSGANTGELFF
TGTGCCAGCAGCTTAGCGGGGTCAGGGGCGAACACCGGGGAGCTGTTTTTT
>NA|TRBD1|TRBV4-3|TRBJ1-2
CASSQQGAAGYTF
TGCGCCAGCAGCCAGCAGGGGGCGGCTGGCTACACCTTC
>NA|TRBD2|TRBV7-3|TRBJ2-1
CASSLTGGRFERQFF
TGTGCCAGCAGCTTAACAGGCGGGAGGTTCGAAAGGCAGTTCTTC
>NA|NA|TRBV30|TRBJ1-1
CAWARDFSAGTEAFF
TGTGCCTGGGCCAGGGACTTCTCCGCGGGCACTGAAGCTTTCTTT
>NA|TRBD2|TRBV9|TRBJ2-2
CASSVRIAGGHGTGELFF
TGTGCCAGCAGCGTGAGGATAGCGGGGGGCCACGGCACCGGGGAGCTGTTTTTT
>NA|TRBD1|TRBV3-1/TRBV3-2|TRBJ1-6
CASSQGMTGQGSPLHF
TGTGCCAGCAGCCAAGGGATGACAGGGCAGGGATCACCCCTCCACTTT
>NA|NA|TRBV6-2/TRBV6-3|TRBJ2-1
CASSYSVSSYNEQFF
TGTGCCAGCAGTTATAGCGTTAGCTCCTACAATGAGCAGTTCTTC
>NA|NA|TRBV19|TRBJ1-1
CASSIGPGGNTEAFF
TGTGCCAGTAGTATAGGGCCCGGGGGGAACACTGAAGCTTTCTTT
>NA|NA|TRBV7-2|TRBJ1-6
CASSLQRASRGSLHF
TGTGCCAGCAGCTTACAGAGGGCGTCACGGGGGTCCCTCCACTTT
>NA|TRBD1|TRBV2|TRBJ2-5
CASSKDRGHSETQYF
TGTGCCAGCAGTAAGGACAGGGGACACTCAGAGACCCAGTACTTC
>NA|NA|TRBV4-3|TRBJ1-4
CASSQEGRGEKLFF
TGCGCCAGCAGCCAGGAGGGACGAGGGGAAAAACTGTTTTTT
>NA|NA|TRBV28|TRBJ2-3
CASSLAQGLGTDTQYF
TGTGCCAGCAGTTTGGCACAGGGATTGGGCACAGATACGCAGTATTTT
>NA|NA|TRBV20-1|TRBJ1-2
CSASQGDDYTF
TGCAGTGCTAGTCAAGGGGATGACTACACCTTC
>NA|NA|TRBV5-1|TRBJ1-4
CASSLITGTNEKLFF
TGCGCCAGCAGCTTAATAACCGGAACTAATGAAAAACTGTTTTTT
>NA|TRBD1|TRBV18|TRBJ1-1
CASSPQQGVAFF
TGTGCCAGCTCACCTCAACAGGGGGTAGCTTTCTTT
>NA|NA|TRBV10-3|TRBJ2-6
CAIKGSSGANVLTF
TGTGCCATCAAAGGGAGTTCTGGGGCCAACGTCCTGACTTTC
>NA|NA|TRBV20-1|TRBJ1-2
CSAIDRSGYTF
TGCAGTGCTATAGACAGGTCTGGCTACACCTTC
>NA|TRBD1|TRBV19|TRBJ1-5
CASTAPDRGVGQPQHF
TGTGCCAGTACCGCACCCGACAGGGGGGTCGGTCAGCCCCAGCATTTT
>NA|TRBD2|TRBV10-3|TRBJ2-3
CAISQGTSGVSDTQYF
TGTGCCATCAGCCAAGGGACTAGCGGGGTGTCAGATACGCAGTATTTT
>NA|NA|TRBV3-1/TRBV3-2|TRBJ2-6
CASSRTGANVLTF
TGTGCCAGCTCTAGAACTGGGGCCAACGTCCTGACTTTC
>NA|TRBD1|TRBV4-3|TRBJ2-3
CASSSTGAWGLNTQYF
TGCGCCAGCAGCAGTACAGGGGCGTGGGGGTTGAATACGCAGTATTTT
>NA|TRBD1|TRBV19|TRBJ1-1
CASSPTDRGTEAFF
TGTGCCAGTAGCCCAACGGACAGGGGCACTGAAGCTTTCTTT
>NA|TRBD1|TRBV27|TRBJ1-1
CASRLQGLNTEAFF
TGTGCCAGCAGACTACAGGGGCTGAACACTGAAGCTTTCTTT
>NA|TRBD2|TRBV30|TRBJ2-7
CAWAPGLVSYEQYF
TGTGCCTGGGCACCGGGACTAGTTTCTTACGAGCAGTACTTC
>NA|NA|TRBV9|TRBJ2-1
CASSVGSWGDDNEQFF
TGTGCCAGCAGCGTAGGGTCGTGGGGAGATGACAATGAGCAGTTCTTC
>few|NA|TRBV7-2|TRBJ1-1
CASSLERANTEAFF
TGTGCCAGCAGCTTAGAGCGGGCCAACACTGAAGCTTTCTTT
>few|TRBD2|TRBV5-4|TRBJ2-5
CASSPGGGGDETQYF
TGTGCCAGCAGCCCGGGGGGGGGCGGTGATGAGACCCAGTACTTC
>NA|TRBD1|TRBV18|TRBJ1-5
CASAKGTGVSNQPQHF
TGTGCCAGCGCAAAGGGGACAGGGGTTAGCAATCAGCCCCAGCATTTT
>NA|NA|TRBV19|TRBJ1-1
CASSPSFRGQTEAFF
TGTGCCAGTAGTCCCTCGTTTAGGGGCCAAACTGAAGCTTTCTTT
>NA|TRBD1|TRBV28|TRBJ2-5
CATQNRGYQETQYF
TGTGCCACCCAAAACAGGGGATACCAAGAGACCCAGTACTTC
>NA|NA|TRBV9|TRBJ1-5
CASSRGSNQPQHF
TGTGCCAGCAGCCGGGGGAGCAATCAGCCCCAGCATTTT
>NA|NA|TRBV19|TRBJ2-2
CASRTGNTGELFF
TGTGCCAGTAGGACAGGGAACACCGGGGAGCTGTTTTTT
>NA|NA|TRBV4-3|TRBJ1-1
CASSRTHQLGTEAFF
TGCGCCAGCAGTCGGACTCACCAATTAGGGACTGAAGCTTTCTTT